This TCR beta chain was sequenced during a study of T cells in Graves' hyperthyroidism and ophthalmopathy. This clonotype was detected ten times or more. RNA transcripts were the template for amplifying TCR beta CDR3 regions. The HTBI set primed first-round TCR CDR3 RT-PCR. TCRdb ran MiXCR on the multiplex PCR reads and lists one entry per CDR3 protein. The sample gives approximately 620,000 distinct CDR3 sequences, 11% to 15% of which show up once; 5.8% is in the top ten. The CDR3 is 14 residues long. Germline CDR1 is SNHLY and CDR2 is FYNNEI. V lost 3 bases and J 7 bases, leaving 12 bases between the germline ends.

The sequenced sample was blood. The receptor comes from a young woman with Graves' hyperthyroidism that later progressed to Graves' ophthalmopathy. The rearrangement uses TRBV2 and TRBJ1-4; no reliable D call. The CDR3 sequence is CASSESRSSEKLFF. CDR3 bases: TGTGCCAGCAGTGAGTCCAGGAGTAGTGAAAAACTGTTTTTT.